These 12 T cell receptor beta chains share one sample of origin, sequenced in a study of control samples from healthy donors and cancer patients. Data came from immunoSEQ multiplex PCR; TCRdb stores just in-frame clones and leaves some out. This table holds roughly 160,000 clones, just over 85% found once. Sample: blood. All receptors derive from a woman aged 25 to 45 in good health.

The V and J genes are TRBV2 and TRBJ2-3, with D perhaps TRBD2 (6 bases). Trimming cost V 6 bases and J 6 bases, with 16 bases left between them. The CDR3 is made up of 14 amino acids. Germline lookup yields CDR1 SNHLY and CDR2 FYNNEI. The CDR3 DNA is TGTGCCAGCAGCCGCCAGGGAGGCAGGGATACGCAGTATTTT. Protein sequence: CASSRQGGRDTQYF.

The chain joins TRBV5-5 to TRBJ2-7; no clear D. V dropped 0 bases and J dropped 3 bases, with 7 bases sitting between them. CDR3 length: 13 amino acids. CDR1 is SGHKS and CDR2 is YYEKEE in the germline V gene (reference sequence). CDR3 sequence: CASSLVGNYEQYF. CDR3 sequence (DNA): TGTGCCAGCAGCTTGGTGGGAAACTACGAGCAGTACTTC.

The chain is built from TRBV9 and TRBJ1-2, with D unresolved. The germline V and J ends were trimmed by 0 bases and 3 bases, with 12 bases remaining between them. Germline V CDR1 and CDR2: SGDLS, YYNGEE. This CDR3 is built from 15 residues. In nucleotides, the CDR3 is TGTGCCAGCAGCGTAGGAGGTTCAGGCGACTATGGCTACACCTTC. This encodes CASSVGGSGDYGYTF.

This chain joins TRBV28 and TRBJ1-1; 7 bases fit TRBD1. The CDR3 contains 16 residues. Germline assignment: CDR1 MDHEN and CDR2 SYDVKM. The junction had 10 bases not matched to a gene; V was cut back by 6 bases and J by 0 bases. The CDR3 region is CASREQGTVVNTEAFF. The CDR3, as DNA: TGTGCCAGCAGAGAACAGGGGACCGTCGTGAACACTGAAGCTTTCTTT.

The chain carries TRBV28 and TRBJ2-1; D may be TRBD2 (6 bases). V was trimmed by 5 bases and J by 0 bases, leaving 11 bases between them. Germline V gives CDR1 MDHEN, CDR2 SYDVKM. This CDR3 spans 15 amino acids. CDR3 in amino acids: CASSGDSVSYNEQFF. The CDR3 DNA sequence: TGTGCCAGCAGTGGGGACTCAGTCTCCTACAATGAGCAGTTCTTC.

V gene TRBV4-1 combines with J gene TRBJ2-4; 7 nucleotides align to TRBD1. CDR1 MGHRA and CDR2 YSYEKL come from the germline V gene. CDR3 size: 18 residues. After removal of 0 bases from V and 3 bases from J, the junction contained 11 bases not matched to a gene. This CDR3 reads CASSQDGTGQPFKNIQYF. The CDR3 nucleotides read TGCGCCAGCAGCCAAGATGGTACGGGACAGCCCTTCAAAAACATTCAGTACTTC.

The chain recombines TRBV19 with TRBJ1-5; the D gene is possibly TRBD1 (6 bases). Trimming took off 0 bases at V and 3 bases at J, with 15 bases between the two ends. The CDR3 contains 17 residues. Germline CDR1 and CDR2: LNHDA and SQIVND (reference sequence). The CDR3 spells CASSIEGAGATNQPQHF. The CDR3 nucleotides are TGTGCCAGTAGTATAGAAGGAGCGGGGGCGACCAATCAGCCCCAGCATTTT. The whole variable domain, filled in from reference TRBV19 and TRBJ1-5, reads DGGITQSPKYLFRKEGQNVTLSCEQNLNHDAMYWYRQDPGQGLRLIYYSQIVNDFQKGDIAEGYSVSREKKESFPLTVTSAQKNPTAFYLCASSIEGAGATNQPQHFGDGTRLSIL.

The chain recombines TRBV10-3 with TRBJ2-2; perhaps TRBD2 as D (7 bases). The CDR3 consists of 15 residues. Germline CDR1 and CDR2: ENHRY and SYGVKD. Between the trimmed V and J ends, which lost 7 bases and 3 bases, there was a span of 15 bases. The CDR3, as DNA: TGTGCCATCACCCGAGGGGGGGCGGACACCGGGGAGCTGTTTTTT. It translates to CAITRGGADTGELFF.

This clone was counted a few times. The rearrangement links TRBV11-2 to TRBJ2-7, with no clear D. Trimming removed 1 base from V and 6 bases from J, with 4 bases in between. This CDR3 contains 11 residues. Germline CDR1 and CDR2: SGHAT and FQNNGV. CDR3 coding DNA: TGTGCCAGCAGCTTAGTGGTCGAGCAGTACTTC. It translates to CASSLVVEQYF.

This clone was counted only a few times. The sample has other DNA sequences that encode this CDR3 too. The CDR3 DNA reads as TGCGCCAGCAGCTTGGACTCCAATCAGCCCCAGCATTTT. This encodes CASSLDSNQPQHF. The rearrangement joins TRBV5-1 to TRBJ1-5; D is uncertain. The CDR3 runs to 13 residues. Germline loops: CDR1 SGHRS, CDR2 YFSETQ. Trimming shortened V by 0 bases and J by 3 bases, and 4 bases separated the two germline ends.

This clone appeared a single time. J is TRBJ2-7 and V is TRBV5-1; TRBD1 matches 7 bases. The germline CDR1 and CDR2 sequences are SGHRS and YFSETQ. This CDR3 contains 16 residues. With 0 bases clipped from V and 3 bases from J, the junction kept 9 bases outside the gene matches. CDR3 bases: TGCGCCAGCAGCTTGGGAGGGGGCGAGCGGCTCTACGAGCAGTACTTC. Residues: CASSLGGGERLYEQYF.

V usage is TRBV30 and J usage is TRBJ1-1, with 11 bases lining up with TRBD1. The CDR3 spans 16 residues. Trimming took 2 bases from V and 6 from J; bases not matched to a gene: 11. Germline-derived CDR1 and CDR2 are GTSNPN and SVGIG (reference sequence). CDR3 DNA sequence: TGTGCCTGGAGTCCGACCGGGACAGGGGGGAAGGCTGAAGCTTTCTTT. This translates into CAWSPTGTGGKAEAFF.